Following are 14 T cell receptor beta chains from one sample sequenced in a study of blood T cell repertoires in COVID-19. Libraries were prepared by immunoSEQ multiplex PCR; TCRdb keeps only in-frame clonotypes and omits some of them. The data show some 140,000 clones, around 87% seen once. The specimen sequenced was peripheral blood. The receptors come from a woman aged 50 to 65 who had recovered from COVID-19.

The chain couples TRBV5-1 to TRBJ2-3; the D gene is possibly TRBD1 (5 bases). CDR1 is SGHRS and CDR2 is YFSETQ in the germline V gene. Trimming removed 4 bases from V and 0 bases from J, with 21 bases in between. This CDR3 comprises 18 residues. CDR3 DNA: TGCGCCAGCAGCGGTAGTCAGGGCAGGTTCGCTAGCACAGATACGCAGTATTTT. Its translation: CASSGSQGRFASTDTQYF.

This rearrangement joins TRBV12-3 or TRBV12-4 to TRBJ1-5; the D gene is possibly TRBD1 (6 bases). Trimming left V 4 bases short and J 7 bases short, with 11 bases between. The CDR3 covers 13 residues. CDR3 sequence: CASSWGLGQPQHF. The DNA of the CDR3 is TGTGCCAGCAGTTGGGGGCTAGGGCAGCCCCAGCATTTT.

This clone has a single count. The chain uses TRBV5-1 and TRBJ1-5; 8 bases map to TRBD1. Germline V gives CDR1 SGHRS, CDR2 YFSETQ. CDR3 length: 15 amino acids. V lost 4 bases, J lost 0 bases, and 3 bases stayed unmatched. CDR3 DNA sequence: TGCGCCAGCAGCACGACAGGGGATAGCAATCAGCCCCAGCATTTT. The encoded protein is CASSTTGDSNQPQHF.

The genes are TRBV29-1 and TRBJ2-3; D may be TRBD2 (5 bases). CDR1 is SQVTM and CDR2 is ANQGSEA in the germline V gene. This CDR3 has 13 amino acids. V lost 3 bases and J lost 0, with 7 bases in between. The CDR3 sequence is CSVERVSTDTQYF. In DNA form, the CDR3 reads TGCAGCGTTGAGCGGGTGAGCACAGATACGCAGTATTTT.

The V call is TRBV19, the J call TRBJ2-1; TRBD2 agrees at 10 bases. V was pared by 10 bases and J by 2 bases, with 5 bases of the junction left unmatched. The CDR3 loop spans 14 amino acids. Germline V gives CDR1 LNHDA, CDR2 SQIVND (reference sequence). The CDR3 sequence is CATTLAGPYNEQFF. CDR3 bases: TGTGCCACCACACTAGCGGGGCCCTACAATGAGCAGTTCTTC.

The chain carries TRBV4-1 and TRBJ2-5; D unresolved. Germline CDR1 MGHRA, CDR2 YSYEKL. The CDR3 spans 16 residues. The V end lost 1 base, the J end lost 4 bases, and 16 bases lay between the germline ends. CDR3 coding DNA: TGCGCCAGCAGCCAAGCTCCCTCGGTAGGCGGAGAGACCCAGTACTTC. This translates into CASSQAPSVGGETQYF.

The V gene is TRBV5-8, the J gene TRBJ2-1; possible D gene TRBD2, 6 bases. Looked up from germline, CDR1 is SGHTS and CDR2 is YDEGEE. The CDR3 runs 15 residues. The V and J ends lost 1 base and 7 bases respectively, with 15 bases between them. The CDR3 DNA sequence: TGTGCCAGCAGCTTGTATCGTGGAGGGAGTAATGAGCAGTTCTTC. This gives the protein CASSLYRGGSNEQFF.

The rearrangement joins TRBV18 to TRBJ1-2, with TRBD1 matching 7 bases. The CDR3 runs 16 residues. Germline loops: CDR1 KGHSH, CDR2 LQKENI. V gave up 3 bases and J gave up 8 bases; unmatched junction bases: 15. The CDR3 nucleotides are TGTGCCAGCTCACCCTCTGGGACAGTCCAGGGGTTGGGCTACACCTTC. Amino acids: CASSPSGTVQGLGYTF.

This clone turned up a few times. The rearrangement uses TRBV29-1 and TRBJ1-1; 10 nucleotides align to TRBD1. Losses at the gene ends were 6 bases for V and 6 bases for J; bases not matched to a gene: 7. Germline CDR1 is SQVTM and CDR2 is ANQGSEA. The CDR3 consists of 13 residues. In DNA form, the CDR3 reads TGCAGCGTGGGGGACAGGGGTGGGGCTGAAGCTTTCTTT. It is translated as CSVGDRGGAEAFF.

The chain recombines TRBV5-1 with TRBJ1-4; 11 bases match TRBD1. The V and J ends lost 6 bases and 2 bases, in that order; junction bases with no gene match: 3. The CDR3 sequence is 15 residues long. CDR1 and CDR2 from the germline V gene are SGHRS and YFSETQ. The CDR3 DNA is TGCGCCAGCACAGGGACAGGGGGGACTAATGAAAAACTGTTTTTT. As protein: CASTGTGGTNEKLFF. Looking up the rest from reference TRBV5-1 and TRBJ1-4 gives the full variable domain: KAGVTQTPRYLIKTRGQQVTLSCSPISGHRSVSWYQQTPGQGLQFLFEYFSETQRNKGNFPGRFSGRQFSNSRSEMNVSTLELGDSALYLCASTGTGGTNEKLFFGSGTQLSVL.

This clone was seen a single time. This rearrangement joins TRBV4-2 to TRBJ2-3, with TRBD2 matching 9 bases. The V and J ends lost 0 bases and 3 bases, in that order; junction bases with no gene match: 4. Germline CDR1 is LGHNA and CDR2 is YNFKEQ. The CDR3 is made up of 16 amino acids. The CDR3 nucleotides read TGTGCCAGCAGCCAAGATACGGGACTAGCTACAGATACGCAGTATTTT. Translation: CASSQDTGLATDTQYF.

This chain links TRBV18 with TRBJ1-1; 8 bases align to TRBD1. With V trimmed by 0 bases and J by 2 bases, 2 bases remained unmatched. Per the germline V gene, CDR1 is KGHSH and CDR2 is LQKENI. The CDR3 runs to 15 residues. CDR3 nucleotide sequence: TGTGCCAGCTCACCACCGGGACAGGATAACACTGAAGCTTTCTTT. Translated: CASSPPGQDNTEAFF.

A few counts support this clone. The V gene is TRBV7-2, the J gene TRBJ2-3; a weak D match, TRBD2 (6 bases). Trimming left V 3 bases short and J 1 base short, with 8 bases between. Germline CDR1 reads SGHTA; CDR2 reads FQGNSA. The length of the CDR3 is 14 residues. CDR3 DNA: TGTGCCAGCAGCTTGGCTAGCGGCACAGATACGCAGTATTTT. Translating gives CASSLASGTDTQYF. Filled out from reference TRBV7-2 and TRBJ2-3, the complete variable domain reads GAGVSQSPSNKVTEKGKDVELRCDPISGHTALYWYRQSLGQGLEFLIYFQGNSAPDKSGLPSDRFSAERTGGSVSTLTIQRTQQEDSAVYLCASSLASGTDTQYFGPGTRLTVL.

CDR3 residues: CASSRTGMNTEAFF. The CDR3 region has the DNA TGTGCCAGCTCACGGACAGGGATGAACACTGAAGCTTTCTTT. The chain has TRBV18 and TRBJ1-1; 8 bases match TRBD1. The germline CDR1 and CDR2 sequences are KGHSH and LQKENI. The CDR3 is made up of 14 amino acids. Losses at the gene ends were 4 bases for V and 0 bases for J; bases not matched to a gene: 1.